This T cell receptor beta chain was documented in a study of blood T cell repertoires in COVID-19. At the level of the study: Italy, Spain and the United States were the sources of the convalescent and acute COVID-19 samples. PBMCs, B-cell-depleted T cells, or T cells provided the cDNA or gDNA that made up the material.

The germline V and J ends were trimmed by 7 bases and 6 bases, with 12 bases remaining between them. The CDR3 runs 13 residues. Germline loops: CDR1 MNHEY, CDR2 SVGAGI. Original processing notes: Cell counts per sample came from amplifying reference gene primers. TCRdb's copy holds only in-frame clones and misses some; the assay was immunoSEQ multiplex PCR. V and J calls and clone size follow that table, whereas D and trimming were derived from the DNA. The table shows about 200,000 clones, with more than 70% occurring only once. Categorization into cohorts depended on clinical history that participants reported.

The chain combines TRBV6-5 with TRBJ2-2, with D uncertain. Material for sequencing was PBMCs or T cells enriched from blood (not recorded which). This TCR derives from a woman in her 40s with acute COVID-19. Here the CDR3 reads CASTLSPAGELFF. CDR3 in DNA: TGTGCCAGCACTCTTAGTCCCGCCGGGGAGCTGTTTTTT.